The 21 T cell receptor beta chains listed next were all sequenced from one sample in a study of OX40 agonist ivuxolimab in advanced cancers. Method: immunoSEQ multiplex PCR; TCRdb's copy keeps in-frame clones and lacks some. The sample consists of approximately 70,000 clones, around 87% of them appearing once. Source: CD4+ or CD8+ T cells sorted from blood, taken in a trial of the OX40 agonist ivuxolimab. The receptors come from an adult with an advanced solid tumor such as melanoma, head and neck, liver or kidney cancer.

As for this clone: The sample carries other DNA sequences with the same CDR3. The chain joins TRBV7-6 to TRBJ1-1; the match to TRBD1 covers 7 bases. The J segment lost 1 base and the V segment lost 5 bases, leaving 4 bases of the junction unmatched. Germline V gene sequence: CDR1 SGHVS, CDR2 FNYEAQ. CDR3 length: 14 residues. The CDR3 here is CASSPRTGNTEAFF. CDR3 nucleotides: TGTGCCAGCAGCCCGCGGACAGGGAACACTGAAGCTTTCTTT.

This chain uses TRBV29-1 with TRBJ2-3; 7 bases map to TRBD2. The CDR3 runs to 12 residues. Germline CDR1 reads SQVTM; CDR2 reads ANQGSEA. V trimming: 7 bases; J trimming: 5 bases; junction bases outside the gene matches: 6. The CDR3, as DNA: TGCAGCGCCCGCGGGAGTGGAGATACGCAGTATTTT. Amino acid sequence: CSARGSGDTQYF.

The chain has TRBV10-3 and TRBJ2-7, with TRBD1 as a possible D gene (6 bases). CDR3 size: 12 residues. Germline values: CDR1 ENHRY, CDR2 SYGVKD. The V gene lost 9 bases and the J gene lost 2 bases, with 11 bases spanning the gap. CDR3 sequence reads: CAIGTSTYEQYF. CDR3 nucleotide sequence: TGTGCCATTGGGACAAGTACCTACGAGCAGTACTTC.

V gene TRBV11-2 combines with J gene TRBJ2-1, with 8 bases aligning to TRBD2. From germline, CDR1 is SGHAT and CDR2 FQNNGV. V gave up 4 bases and J gave up 6 bases; unmatched junction bases: 8. There are 15 residues in the CDR3. CDR3 in amino acids: CASSSTSGTINEQFF. Here the CDR3 DNA reads TGTGCCAGCAGCTCCACTAGCGGAACTATCAATGAGCAGTTCTTC.

The J gene is TRBJ1-5, the V gene TRBV19; D is possibly TRBD1 (5 bases). The CDR3 is 13 amino acids. The germline gives CDR1 LNHDA, CDR2 SQIVND (reference sequence). V was clipped by 7 bases and J by 5 bases, with 12 bases between them. CDR3 DNA sequence: TGTGCCAGTAATGCAGGGAGGGATCAGCCCCAGCATTTT. It encodes CASNAGRDQPQHF.

The V gene is TRBV30, the J gene TRBJ1-5, with a tentative D call TRBD1 (6 bases). CDR3 length: 13 amino acids. V was cut by 4 bases and J by 2 bases, with 9 bases left in between. CDR1 GTSNPN and CDR2 SVGIG come from the germline V gene (reference sequence). The CDR3 DNA follows: TGTGCCTGGAACGGGGGCGGCAATCAGCCCCAGCATTTT. Translation gives CAWNGGGNQPQHF.

The V gene is TRBV27, the J gene TRBJ2-2; 8 positions match TRBD1. Germline loops: CDR1 MNHEY, CDR2 SMNVEV (reference sequence). The CDR3 totals 15 residues. The V segment lost 2 bases and the J segment 6 bases; nucleotides outside the gene matches: 5. The CDR3 region is CASSLPGQEPGELFF. The CDR3, as DNA: TGTGCCAGCAGTTTACCGGGACAGGAGCCCGGGGAGCTGTTTTTT.

The rearrangement links TRBV11-2 to TRBJ2-1; 12 positions agree with TRBD2. CDR1 is SGHAT and CDR2 is FQNNGV in the germline V gene. V was pared by 1 base and J by 4 bases, with 5 bases of the junction left unmatched. This CDR3 has 17 residues. CDR3: CASSLVASGRVYNEQFF. The CDR3 DNA reads as TGTGCCAGCAGCTTAGTAGCTAGCGGGAGGGTATACAATGAGCAGTTCTTC.

The rearrangement joins TRBV9 to TRBJ1-5, with D perhaps TRBD1 (5 bases). The CDR3 has 16 residues. V lost 2 bases, J lost 0 bases, and 12 bases lay in between. CDR1 and CDR2 (germline): SGDLS, YYNGEE. The CDR3 loop reads CASSVPGPYSNQPQHF. The CDR3 DNA reads as TGTGCCAGCAGCGTCCCGGGGCCATATAGCAATCAGCCCCAGCATTTT.

The genes are TRBV19 and TRBJ2-7; D uncertain. The V end lost 3 bases, the J end lost 8 bases, and 14 bases lay between the germline ends. The germline gives CDR1 LNHDA, CDR2 SQIVND (reference sequence). The CDR3 contains 13 residues. The CDR3 bases are TGTGCCAGTAGTATGGCCGCTGAAACCCAGCAGTACTTC. Translated, it gives CASSMAAETQQYF.

The rearrangement uses TRBV11-2 and TRBJ1-3; no reliable D call. The length of the CDR3 is 13 residues. Germline values: CDR1 SGHAT, CDR2 FQNNGV. Trimming took 0 bases from V and 8 from J, leaving 8 bases between them. CDR3 sequence: CASSLDDGDTIYF. The CDR3 bases are TGTGCCAGCAGCTTAGATGACGGTGACACCATATATTTT.

The V and J genes are TRBV29-1 and TRBJ2-5; TRBD2 aligns across 8 bases. CDR1 is SQVTM and CDR2 is ANQGSEA in the germline V gene. V shed 6 bases, J shed 5 bases, and the junction held 5 bases outside the gene matches. The length of the CDR3 is 12 residues. The CDR3 region has the DNA TGCAGCGTAACTAGCGGTGGGGAGACCCAGTACTTC. The encoded protein is CSVTSGGETQYF.

The V and J genes are TRBV18 and TRBJ1-1; weak D call: TRBD1 (5 bases). Germline V gene data show CDR1 as KGHSH and CDR2 as LQKENI. Trimming removed 4 bases from V and 3 bases from J, with 9 bases in between. This CDR3 contains 13 residues. The CDR3 loop reads CASSLQGDTEAFF. The CDR3, as DNA: TGTGCCAGCTCACTGCAGGGCGACACTGAAGCTTTCTTT.

This clone was counted ten times or more. This CDR3 reads CASSSQRTSTGELFF. The CDR3 bases are TGCGCCAGCAGCTCCCAGAGGACTTCCACCGGGGAGCTGTTTTTT. J is TRBJ2-2 and V is TRBV5-1; TRBD2 is a possible D gene (5 bases). The CDR3 loop spans 15 amino acids. Germline assignment: CDR1 SGHRS and CDR2 YFSETQ. Trimming took off 3 bases at V and 4 bases at J, with 13 bases between the two ends.

Comment on this clone: The same CDR3 also results from other DNA sequences found in this sample. V is TRBV29-1 and J is TRBJ2-7; 10 positions match TRBD2. Germline-derived CDR1 and CDR2 are SQVTM and ANQGSEA. The V gene end was trimmed by 7 bases and the J gene end by 4 bases; junction bases not matched to a gene: 4. The CDR3 extends over 12 amino acids. CDR3 amino acids: CSARTSGYEQYF. In nucleotides, the CDR3 is TGCAGCGCCCGGACTAGCGGTTACGAGCAGTACTTC.

V usage is TRBV11-3 and J usage is TRBJ2-1; 14 bases are a match to TRBD2. Germline-derived CDR1 and CDR2 are SGHNT and YENEEA. The CDR3 totals 15 residues. V was pared by 3 bases and J by 11 bases, with 6 bases of the junction left unmatched. For the CDR3, the DNA is TGTGCCAGCAGCTTTGAGACTAGCGGGAGGGGTCAGCAGTTCTTC. Translated, it gives CASSFETSGRGQQFF.

This clone was counted a few times. The chain uses TRBV19 and TRBJ1-5, with no clear D. This CDR3 is built from 13 residues. Germline CDR1 reads LNHDA; CDR2 reads SQIVND (reference sequence). Trimming pared 3 bases from V and 9 bases from J, leaving 12 bases between. CDR3 residues: CASSMAVSRPQHF. The DNA of the CDR3 is TGTGCCAGTAGTATGGCCGTTTCACGGCCCCAGCATTTT.

This clone came up once. V usage is TRBV5-5 and J usage is TRBJ1-5; D gene ambiguous. The germline V gene has CDR1 SGHKS and CDR2 YYEKEE (reference sequence). The CDR3 contains 14 residues. V gave up 2 bases and J gave up 0 bases, with 6 bases separating them. The CDR3 region has the DNA TGTGCCAGCAGCTTTAGGGATAGCAATCAGCCCCAGCATTTT. Encoded protein: CASSFRDSNQPQHF.

The rearrangement uses TRBV18 and TRBJ1-3, with 9 bases matching TRBD1. Germline CDR1 is KGHSH and CDR2 is LQKENI. The V and J ends lost 4 bases and 0 bases, in that order; junction bases with no gene match: 4. The CDR3 has 16 residues. CDR3 sequence: CASSRGQGVSGNTIYF. CDR3 in DNA: TGTGCCAGCTCACGGGGACAGGGCGTCTCTGGAAACACCATATATTTT.

The chain recombines TRBV6-5 with TRBJ1-2, with 8 bases aligning to TRBD1. The length of the CDR3 is 13 residues. V lost 8 bases and J lost 2; bases outside the gene matches: 4. CDR1 and CDR2 from the germline V gene are MNHEY and SVGAGI. Here the CDR3 DNA reads TGTGCCAGCGCCAACAGGGGGAACTATGGCTACACCTTC. Amino acid sequence: CASANRGNYGYTF.

This clone was seen once. The chain links TRBV27 to TRBJ1-1; TRBD1 matches 9 bases. This CDR3 comprises 16 residues. Trimming took 5 bases from V and 6 from J; bases not matched to a gene: 13. The germline gives CDR1 MNHEY, CDR2 SMNVEV (reference sequence). The CDR3 reads CASSLGQGRSEAEAFF. Written as DNA, the CDR3 is TGTGCCAGCAGTCTCGGACAGGGGAGGTCCGAGGCTGAAGCTTTCTTT.